Below are 3 T cell receptor beta chains sequenced from a single sample in a study of T cells in Graves' hyperthyroidism and ophthalmopathy. RNA transcripts were the template for amplifying TCR beta CDR3 regions. Initially, a first-round RT-PCR of the TCR CDR3 employed the HTBI primer set. In TCRdb, the multiplex PCR reads were re-called with MiXCR into one record per CDR3 protein. The data contain 500,000 or so distinct CDR3 sequences, about 16% of them seen just once; the ten biggest clones take up less than 30%. The sequenced sample was blood. These receptors all stem from a woman in her 30s with Graves' ophthalmopathy.

This clonotype has just a few counts. One end of the junction does not line up with germline, which may come from a read error. The rearrangement joins TRBV7-2 to TRBJ2-5; D gene ambiguous. Looked up from germline, CDR1 is SGHTA and CDR2 is FQGNSA. CDR3 size: 15 residues. The CDR3: CASSLETRYQATQYF. Written as DNA, the CDR3 is TGTGCCAGCAGCTTAGAGACACGATACCAAGCGACCCAGTACTTC.

This clonotype has a handful of counts. J is TRBJ1-3 and V is TRBV11-2; D not resolved. Germline assignment: CDR1 SGHAT and CDR2 FQNNGV. Trimming removed 5 bases from V and 0 bases from J, with 14 bases in between. This CDR3 is built from 16 residues. CDR3 loop: CASSPGRSPSGNTIYF. The DNA of the CDR3 is TGTGCCAGCAGCCCTGGACGGAGCCCCTCTGGAAACACCATATATTTT.

This clonotype appeared many times. The chain couples TRBV19 to TRBJ1-1; D is unresolved. Germline-derived CDR1 and CDR2 are LNHDA and SQIVND (reference sequence). There are 14 residues in the CDR3. Trimming stripped 6 bases from V and 0 bases from J, with 11 bases between. In DNA, the CDR3 is TGTGCCAGTAGGGGCTTTCGGGTGAACACTGAAGCTTTCTTT. This gives the protein CASRGFRVNTEAFF.